Shown below are 10 T cell receptor beta chains from a single sample sequenced in a study of cytomegalovirus exposure and HLA in healthy donors. The study ran its PCR with 60 Vbeta and 13 Jbeta primers. Assay used: immunoSEQ multiplex PCR; TCRdb lists only in-frame clones, some missing. The top ten clones hold approximately 0.71% of a sample with fewer than 250,000 clones, over 80% of them seen once. The material sequenced was PBMCs. Receptors originate from a boy between 2 and 10 years old in good health and CMV-seronegative.

V is TRBV27 and J is TRBJ2-1; TRBD2 aligns across 7 bases. Germline CDR1 and CDR2: MNHEY and SMNVEV (reference sequence). V lost 4 bases and J lost 2; bases outside the gene matches: 2. This CDR3 region has 14 residues. In DNA, the CDR3 is TGTGCCAGCAGTTCGGGGGGAACCTACAATGAGCAGTTCTTC. Translation: CASSSGGTYNEQFF.

The V call is TRBV2, the J call TRBJ2-7, with TRBD1 as a possible D gene (6 bases). The length of the CDR3 is 13 residues. Germline-derived CDR1 and CDR2 are SNHLY and FYNNEI. Trimming shortened V by 5 bases and J by 6 bases, and 14 bases separated the two germline ends. CDR3 bases: TGTGCCAGCAGTCCAACAGGGATCGCCGAGCAGTACTTC. Protein: CASSPTGIAEQYF.

This chain links TRBV10-2 with TRBJ1-1; D remains ambiguous. Germline V CDR1 and CDR2: WSHSY, SAAADI. CDR3 length equals 14 residues. Trimming cost V 2 bases and J 1 base, with 8 bases left between them. The CDR3 spells CASSETVWNTEAFF. CDR3 coding DNA: TGCGCCAGCAGTGAGACAGTGTGGAACACTGAAGCTTTCTTT.

The chain recombines TRBV6-1 with TRBJ2-3, with 10 nucleotides matching TRBD1. After removal of 0 bases from V and 4 bases from J, the junction contained 4 bases not matched to a gene. The CDR3 loop spans 16 amino acids. Germline CDR1 reads MNHNS; CDR2 reads SASEGT. The CDR3 here is CASSEALGQGADTQYF. The CDR3 DNA follows: TGTGCCAGCAGTGAAGCGCTCGGACAGGGGGCAGATACGCAGTATTTT.

The sample holds a few counts of this clone. The chain recombines TRBV2 with TRBJ2-2; 7 positions agree with TRBD1. Germline CDR1 reads SNHLY; CDR2 reads FYNNEI. The CDR3 runs to 13 residues. Trimming cost V 8 bases and J 6 bases; bases outside gene matches: 6. The CDR3 coding sequence is TGTGCCAGCTTTCGGGGACAGCCCGGGGAGCTGTTTTTT. Its translation: CASFRGQPGELFF.

This chain uses TRBV7-2 with TRBJ2-1; 9 bases are shared with TRBD1. This CDR3 is built from 17 residues. Germline values: CDR1 SGHTA, CDR2 FQGNSA. V was clipped by 4 bases and J by 8 bases; unmatched bases: 15. Written as DNA, the CDR3 is TGTGCCAGCAGCTCTCAGGGGGGACAGGGCGCCTGGGATGAGCAGTTCTTC. This codes for CASSSQGGQGAWDEQFF.

The chain recombines TRBV25-1 with TRBJ1-1; a possible D gene is TRBD1 (6 bases). The germline V gene has CDR1 MGHDK and CDR2 SYGVNS. The CDR3 length is 15 residues. V was trimmed by 4 bases and J by 2 bases, leaving 14 bases between them. DNA for the CDR3: TGTGCCAGCAGTGCGACAGGTTATGTTAACACTGAAGCTTTCTTT. It codes for CASSATGYVNTEAFF.

CDR3 nucleotides: TGTGCCAGCAGCTTGTGGAGAGGGACTGTCAACGAGCAGTACTTC. Residues: CASSLWRGTVNEQYF. V is TRBV5-4 and J is TRBJ2-7; D is perhaps TRBD2 (6 bases). The CDR3 runs 15 residues. V was trimmed by 1 base and J by 5 bases, leaving 16 bases between them. In germline, CDR1 is SGHNT, CDR2 YYREEE (reference sequence).

The gene calls are TRBV5-1 and TRBJ2-7; 7 bases match TRBD1. Germline CDR1 is SGHRS and CDR2 is YFSETQ. The CDR3 loop spans 14 amino acids. V trimming: 2 bases; J trimming: 4 bases; junction bases outside the gene matches: 6. The DNA of the CDR3 is TGCGCCAGCAGCTTCGGGACAGATAAATACGAGCAGTACTTC. Translating it yields CASSFGTDKYEQYF.

This clone was seen a handful of times. This chain joins TRBV6-1 and TRBJ1-2; D gene ambiguous. Germline V gene lookup returns CDR1 MNHNS and CDR2 SASEGT. Trimming removed 2 bases from V and 8 bases from J, with 15 bases in between. There are 14 residues in the CDR3. CDR3 region: CASSEYAEEEGYTF. For the CDR3, the DNA is TGTGCCAGCAGTGAATACGCAGAAGAGGAGGGCTACACCTTC.